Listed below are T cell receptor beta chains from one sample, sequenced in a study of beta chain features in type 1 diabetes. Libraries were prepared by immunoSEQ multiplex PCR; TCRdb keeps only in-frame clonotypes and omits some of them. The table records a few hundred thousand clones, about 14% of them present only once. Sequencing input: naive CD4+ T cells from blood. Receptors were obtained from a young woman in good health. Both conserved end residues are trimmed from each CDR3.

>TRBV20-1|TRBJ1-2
SAYRVEGYT
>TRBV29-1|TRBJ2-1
SVGQGSSYNEQF
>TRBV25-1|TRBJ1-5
ASSEYGGAGNQPQH
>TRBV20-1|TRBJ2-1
SASPYNEQF
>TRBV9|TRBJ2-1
ASSVGVSGRAPGTYNEQF
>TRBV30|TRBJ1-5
AWTSGSNQPQH
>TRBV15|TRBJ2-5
ATSREGTGLRETQY
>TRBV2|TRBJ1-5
ASTGTRRYSNQPQH
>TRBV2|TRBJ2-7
ASSDGQGARREQY
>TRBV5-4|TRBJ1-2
ASSLLGVYGYT
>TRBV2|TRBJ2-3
ASKGTGRTDTQY
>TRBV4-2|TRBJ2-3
ASSQDTAGLSTDTQY
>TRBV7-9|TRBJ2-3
ASSLGFQPRGTDTQY
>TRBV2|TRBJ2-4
ASSRDRQNIQY
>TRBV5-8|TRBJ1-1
ASSLYWAGGGTEAF
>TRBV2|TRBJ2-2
ASNLGQEYTGELF
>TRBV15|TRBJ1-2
ATSRDQYGYT
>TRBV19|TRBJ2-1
ASSAAGGPRNEQF
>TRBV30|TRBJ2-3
AWSVLQSGRGDTQY
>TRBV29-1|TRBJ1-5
SVSGTRNQPQH
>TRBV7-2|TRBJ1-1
ASSRDGVLNTEAF
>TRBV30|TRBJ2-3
AWTLAGSTDTQY
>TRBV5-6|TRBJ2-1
ASSLRLAGNNEQF
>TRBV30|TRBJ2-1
AWIGGGNEQF
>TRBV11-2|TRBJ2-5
ASSLDLLQETQY
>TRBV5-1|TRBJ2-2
ASSLPTTGINTGELF
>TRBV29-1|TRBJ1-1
SVDTGPLNTEAF
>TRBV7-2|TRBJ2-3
ASSLEKAGPYTQY
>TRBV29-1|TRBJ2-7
SASTGGSYEQY
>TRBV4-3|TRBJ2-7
ASSQVLGWGHEQY
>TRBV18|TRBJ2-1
ASSPRTPGNEQF
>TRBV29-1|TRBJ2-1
SALGLAGYNEQF
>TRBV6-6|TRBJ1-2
ASNEPHGQDYGYT
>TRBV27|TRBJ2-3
ASKVTASTDTQY
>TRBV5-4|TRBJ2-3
ASSSVSGRAIDTQY
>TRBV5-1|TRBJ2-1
ASSLGLAGEQF
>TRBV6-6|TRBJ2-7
ASSSPGTPTYEQY
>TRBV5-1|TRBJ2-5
ASSSGTGQETQY
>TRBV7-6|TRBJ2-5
ASRQSSARETQY
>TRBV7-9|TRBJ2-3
ASSLGLAGDTQY
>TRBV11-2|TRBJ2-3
ASSLDRPRGSH
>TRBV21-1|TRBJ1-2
ASTSFSANYGYT
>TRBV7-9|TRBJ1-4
ASSPSTNEKLF
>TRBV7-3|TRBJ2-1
ASSSGRGVFHNEQF
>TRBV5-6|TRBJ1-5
ASSAGGGQPQH
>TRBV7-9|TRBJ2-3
ASSFASGRPTDTQY
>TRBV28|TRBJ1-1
ASSLPQGMAEAF
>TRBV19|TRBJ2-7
ASSMRSLAEGPYEQY
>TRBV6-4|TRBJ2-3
ASRAWGFTDTQY